This T cell receptor beta chain was sequenced for a study of blood T cell repertoires in COVID-19 (dated by TCRdb to 2019 to 2021). About the study as a whole: Collaborator samples came from the United States, Italy and Spain and covered acute and convalescent phases of COVID-19. The material from the prospective study consisted of cDNA or gDNA derived from T cells, B-cell-depleted T cells, or PBMCs. The dataset comprised deeply sampled blood TCRbeta repertoires from subjects exposed to, actively infected with, or recovered from COVID-19. The repertoires were made available in a free public database intended to serve as a resource for research on the immune response to SARS-CoV-2. The samples were drawn from the first 160 participants of the ongoing ImmuneRACE study and from about 1,200 subjects provided by 6 global collaborators. The sample metadata nearly always contained a de-identified subject ID, COVID-19 status, age in years and sex. HLA class I and class II types, where available, came from metadata supplied by the sample provider rather than from assay-based typing. Overall study outcomes, separate from this receptor: How much clinical and demographic metadata was included differed by source and by participant, and the metadata was provided uncurated.

TCRbeta CDR3 regions were amplified from genomic DNA by means of the immunoSEQ Assay, a bias-controlled multiplex PCR. Turning to the authors' computational methods: Nucleated cell counts per sample were estimated from amplification of reference gene primers within the assay. To quantify the absolute abundance of each unique TCRbeta CDR3 rearrangement, sequence reads were collapsed and filtered. For each sample, productive Simpson clonality was calculated as the square root of Simpson's diversity index over productive rearrangements. TCRdb limited this immuneACCESS table to in-frame rearrangements with V and J called. A share of clones is missing; checked studies link under half to unresolved V genes, and the rest is unexplained. The V and J calls and clone size were taken over from that table, and D and trimming were inferred from the DNA. The sample includes fewer than 350,000 clones, with around nine tenths observed a single time. The ten largest account for around 9% of the sample.

As concerns this clone: The antigen it binds to is not known. No per-base quality is available; no much larger clone lies one base away.

Via the germline V gene, CDR1 is MNHNS and CDR2 SASEGT. Relative to germline, V is 1 base shorter and J is 0 bases shorter, with 9 bases between their ends. The CDR3, cysteine through phenylalanine, is 15 amino acids long. Only the CDR3 DNA is retained, 45 bases long and in frame from the first base. Each collaborating institution followed its own protocols to collect whole blood in K2EDTA tubes. Collaborator samples were shipped for TCRbeta analysis as frozen whole blood, isolated PBMCs, or DNA extracted from either sample type. The sample consisted of peripheral blood. The receptor was derived from a man aged 35 to 55 with active or convalescent COVID-19. The sequence links TRBV6-1 to TRBJ1-2, with no confident D gene call. CDR3 sequence: CASSEGAGPNYGYTF. The sequenced DNA is TGTGCCAGCAGTGAAGGGGCCGGCCCTAACTATGGCTACACCTTC.